The source of this T cell receptor beta chain is a study of blood T cell repertoires in COVID-19. CDR1 and CDR2 (germline): WSHSY, SAAADI. V gave up 7 bases and J gave up 4 bases; unmatched junction bases: 1. The CDR3 contains 14 residues. Assay: immunoSEQ multiplex PCR; the TCRdb copy retains only in-frame clones and omits some. The table lists 150,000 to 200,000 clones, about 88% of them singletons. Sequencing used peripheral blood. This chain links TRBV10-2 with TRBJ2-3; TRBD2 agrees at 14 bases. The sequence came from a woman of 80 years or more in a cohort sampled during active or convalescent COVID-19. The CDR3 protein is CASKGLAGADTQYF. The DNA for the CDR3 is TGCGCCAGCAAGGGACTAGCGGGAGCAGATACGCAGTATTTT.